One and the same sample provided the 2 T cell receptor beta chains below, sequenced in a study of prognosis after radiotherapy for stage I lung cancer. It was by two-round multiplex PCR that TCR beta CDR3 was amplified from genomic DNA. Individual primers that were specific to each TRBV and TRBJ gene served in first-round PCR. MiXCR, applied by TCRdb to the multiplex PCR reads, yields one record per CDR3 protein. In the table there are tens of thousands of distinct CDR3 sequences, around 22% of which are singletons. This sample comprised PBMCs, obtained before or after stereotactic body radiation therapy (not recorded which). The source is a donor of 50 years or more with non-small cell lung cancer.

In this sample, this clonotype turned up many times. This chain links TRBV7-2 with TRBJ2-7; tentatively, D is TRBD1 (6 bases). The germline gives CDR1 SGHTA, CDR2 FQGNSA. V was trimmed by 0 bases and J by 2 bases, leaving 11 bases between them. The length of the CDR3 is 15 residues. DNA of the CDR3: TGTGCCAGCAGCTTAGCGGTTGGACAGACCTACGAGCAGTACTTC. It is translated as CASSLAVGQTYEQYF.

The chain combines TRBV7-9 with TRBJ2-3, with a tentative D call TRBD2 (5 bases). The CDR3 totals 13 residues. The V end lost 4 bases, the J end lost 8 bases, and 13 bases lay between the germline ends. In germline, CDR1 is SEHNR, CDR2 FQNEAQ (reference sequence). This chain's CDR3 is CASSSGAGGTQYF. CDR3 DNA sequence: TGTGCCAGCAGCTCAGGTGCGGGCGGTACGCAGTATTTT.